The sequence of this T cell receptor (beta chain) was determined in a study of technical replicates of blood from several donors. Sequencing used immunoSEQ multiplex PCR; TCRdb keeps in-frame clones, though not all of them. The sample yields 67,000 or so clones, about 95% seen once. V lost 3 bases, J lost 5 bases, and 0 bases stayed unmatched. Germline-derived CDR1 and CDR2 are LNHDA and SQIVND (reference sequence). The CDR3 runs 12 residues. The sequence derives from a human donor in good health. Sequenced sample: T cells isolated from PBMCs. The chain links TRBV19 to TRBJ2-5, with TRBD1 matching 7 bases. CDR3 region: CASSMDRETQYF. The CDR3 region has the DNA TGTGCCAGTAGTATGGACAGGGAGACCCAGTACTTC. Supplemented by reference TRBV19 and TRBJ2-5, the full variable domain reads DGGITQSPKYLFRKEGQNVTLSCEQNLNHDAMYWYRQDPGQGLRLIYYSQIVNDFQKGDIAEGYSVSREKKESFPLTVTSAQKNPTAFYLCASSMDRETQYFGPGTRLLVL.